This section outlines one T cell receptor (beta chain) sequence together with its context. The study ran its PCR with 60 Vbeta and 13 Jbeta primers. Using immunoSEQ multiplex PCR, the repertoire was profiled, and TCRdb retains in-frame clones only, with some absent. Of roughly 200,000 clones in the sample, around three quarters were seen once. CDR3 length: 17 amino acids. Germline trimming cut 0 bases from V and 5 bases from J; bases unmatched to any gene: 9. CDR1 SGHNT and CDR2 YYREEE come from the germline V gene (reference sequence). The source of the sample is a study of cytomegalovirus exposure and HLA in healthy donors.

The chain is built from TRBV5-4 and TRBJ2-1; 9 positions match TRBD2. The receptor was isolated from a man aged 30-40 years in good health and CMV-seronegative. The sequenced sample was PBMCs. CDR3 loop: CASSLVLGAGGNNEQFF. The CDR3 DNA is TGTGCCAGCAGCTTGGTTCTGGGAGCGGGAGGAAACAATGAGCAGTTCTTC. Using reference TRBV5-4 and TRBJ2-1 for the parts outside the CDR3, the full variable domain is ETGVTQSPTHLIKTRGQQVTLRCSSQSGHNTVSWYQQALGQGPQFIFQYYREEENGRGNFPPRFSGLQFPNYSSELNVNALELDDSALYLCASSLVLGAGGNNEQFFGPGTRLTVL.